What follows are 8 T cell receptor beta chains derived from one specimen sequenced in a study of blood T cell repertoires in COVID-19. The protocol was immunoSEQ multiplex PCR, while the TCRdb copy is restricted to in-frame clones and leaves out a portion. Of around 50,000 clones in the sample, 70% to 85% are singletons; the top ten hold approximately 5%. Sample: PBMCs or T cells enriched from blood (not recorded which). These receptors all stem from a woman in her fifties or sixties with acute COVID-19.

The count of this clone is one. The J gene is TRBJ1-6, the V gene TRBV10-3; 9 bases match TRBD1. The CDR3 consists of 15 residues. J was trimmed by 7 bases and V by 4 bases; bases with no gene match: 5. The V gene's germline CDR1 is ENHRY and CDR2 SYGVKD. This CDR3 is CAISGGTGNNSPLHF. The CDR3 nucleotides read TGTGCCATCAGTGGTGGGACAGGGAACAATTCACCCCTCCACTTT.

This clone was picked up a small number of times. The chain combines TRBV4-2 with TRBJ2-1, with unresolved D. With 0 bases removed from V and 9 bases from J, the gap between germline ends came to 9 bases. Germline assignment: CDR1 LGHNA and CDR2 YNFKEQ. There are 13 residues in the CDR3. CDR3 bases: TGTGCCAGCAGCCAAGATTTCGATAGTGAGCAGTTCTTC. Protein sequence: CASSQDFDSEQFF.

This chain's CDR3 is CASSFTADQPQHF. The CDR3 nucleotides are TGTGCCAGCAGTTTTACAGCCGATCAGCCCCAGCATTTT. The V call is TRBV12-3 or TRBV12-4, the J call TRBJ1-5; D unclear. Between the trimmed V and J ends, which lost 3 bases and 5 bases, there was a span of 8 bases. The CDR3 has 13 residues.

This clone appeared a single time. V gene TRBV19 combines with J gene TRBJ2-3; 12 nucleotides match TRBD1. Germline CDR1 and CDR2: LNHDA and SQIVND (reference sequence). V dropped 5 bases and J dropped 9; count of bases not matched to a gene: 6. CDR3 length: 14 residues. The chain's CDR3 is CASSGWDRGPTQYF. CDR3 DNA: TGTGCCAGTAGTGGTTGGGACAGGGGGCCAACGCAGTATTTT.

This sequence joins TRBV28 and TRBJ1-6; 11 bases match TRBD1. Germline trimming cut 5 bases from V and 9 bases from J; bases unmatched to any gene: 3. Germline CDR1 is MDHEN and CDR2 is SYDVKM. The CDR3 is made up of 14 amino acids. CDR3 coding DNA: TGTGCCAGCAGTCCGGGACAGGGGGGTTCACCCCTCCACTTT. Residues: CASSPGQGGSPLHF.

This clone was seen a few times. The chain joins TRBV7-2 to TRBJ2-3, with 9 bases aligning to TRBD2. The CDR3 is made up of 17 amino acids. V was clipped by 2 bases and J by 5 bases; unmatched bases: 11. Germline assignment: CDR1 SGHTA and CDR2 FQGNSA. The CDR3 region is CASSLRGTSFLGDTQYF. Here the CDR3 DNA reads TGTGCCAGCAGCTTAAGAGGGACTAGCTTCCTTGGAGATACGCAGTATTTT.

Remarks on this clone: This sample includes further DNA sequences coding for the same CDR3. This chain connects TRBV7-8 to TRBJ2-7; no clear D gene. Per the germline V gene, CDR1 is SGHVS and CDR2 is FQNEAQ. This CDR3 contains 13 residues. Trimming pared 0 bases from V and 4 bases from J, leaving 7 bases between. Here the CDR3 reads CASSLASVYEQYF. Written as DNA, the CDR3 is TGTGCCAGCAGCTTAGCGTCCGTTTACGAGCAGTACTTC.

The chain employs TRBV11-2 and TRBJ2-3; 7 bases fit TRBD1. CDR3 size: 15 residues. Germline trimming cut 6 bases from V and 3 bases from J; bases unmatched to any gene: 9. CDR1 is SGHAT and CDR2 is FQNNGV in the germline V gene. CDR3 in amino acids: CASRQRQGGTDTQYF. The CDR3 DNA follows: TGTGCCAGCAGACAAAGACAGGGCGGAACAGATACGCAGTATTTT.